The TCR beta chain described here comes from a study of blood T cell repertoires in COVID-19. Study summary: Specimens from acute and convalescent COVID-19 originated in the United States, Italy and Spain. The analysed material was cDNA or gDNA that came from T cells, B-cell-depleted T cells, or PBMCs.

Authors' methods: Nucleated cell counts were estimated from reference gene primer amplification. TCRdb's table, derived via immunoSEQ multiplex PCR, lists solely in-frame clones and lacks some. V and J calls and clone size are those listed in that table; D and trimming were worked out from the DNA. The sample carries 100,000 or so clones, over 75% recorded once. Sequences were obtained from peripheral blood. This clonotype was sampled from a human donor in a cohort sampled during active COVID-19.

The CDR3 here is CSASLYREADTQYF. Here the CDR3 DNA reads TGCAGTGCTAGTTTATATCGGGAAGCAGATACGCAGTATTTT. V is TRBV20-1 and J is TRBJ2-3, with D possibly matching TRBD2 (5 bases). CDR3 length equals 14 residues. Between the trimmed V and J ends, which lost 3 bases and 4 bases, there was a span of 14 bases. Germline V gives CDR1 DFQATT, CDR2 SNEGSKA (reference sequence).